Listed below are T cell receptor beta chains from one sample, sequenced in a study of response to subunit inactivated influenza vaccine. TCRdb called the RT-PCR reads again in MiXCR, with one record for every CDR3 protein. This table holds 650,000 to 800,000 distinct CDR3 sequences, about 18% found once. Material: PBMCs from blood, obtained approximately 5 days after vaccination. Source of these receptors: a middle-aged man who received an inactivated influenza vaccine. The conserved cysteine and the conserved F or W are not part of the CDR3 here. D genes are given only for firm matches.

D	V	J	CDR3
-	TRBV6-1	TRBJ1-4	ASSEAEAAKMF
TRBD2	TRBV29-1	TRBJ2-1	SVIFPGLSYNEQF
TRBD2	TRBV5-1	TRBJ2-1	ASSLRTSGSGEQF
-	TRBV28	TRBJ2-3	ASRYRTSSTDTQY
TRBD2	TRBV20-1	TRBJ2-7	SARAVPGLAAYEQY
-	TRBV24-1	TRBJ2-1	ATSDFRQSSYNEQF
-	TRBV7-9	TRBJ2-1	ASSDIVRFEQF
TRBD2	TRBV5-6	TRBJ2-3	ASSSGLAGVGTDTQY
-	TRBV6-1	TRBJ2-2	ASTRGRANTGELF
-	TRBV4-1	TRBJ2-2	ASSQAEGGELF
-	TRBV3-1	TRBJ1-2	ASSQSSTGQGIYGYT
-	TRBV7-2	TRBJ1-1	ASSLGRANTEAF
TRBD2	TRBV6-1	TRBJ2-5	ASSQGLAVQETQY
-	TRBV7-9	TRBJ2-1	ASSLGEGDYNEQF
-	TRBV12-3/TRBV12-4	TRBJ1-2	ASSLARDGSNYGYT
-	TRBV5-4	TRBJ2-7	ASSLGTGITYEQY
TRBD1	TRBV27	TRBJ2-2	AIRPGQGAAGELF
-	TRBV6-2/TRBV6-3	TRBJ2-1	ASSYTRGGSSYNEQF
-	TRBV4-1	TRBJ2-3	ASSQAITSTDTQY
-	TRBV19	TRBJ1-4	ASSIPGTAGKLF
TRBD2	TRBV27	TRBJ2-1	ASRTSGGYEQF
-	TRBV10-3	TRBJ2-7	AISDDRSSYEQY
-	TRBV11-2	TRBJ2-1	ASSPSWTSYNEQF
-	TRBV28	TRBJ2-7	ASRQVWAYEQY
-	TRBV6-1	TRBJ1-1	ASSGPTGDAF
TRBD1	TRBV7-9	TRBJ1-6	ASSLDRVGSSPLH
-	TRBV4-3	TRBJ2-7	ASSPQAMGAGYSYEQY
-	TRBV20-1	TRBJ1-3	SANKEDGNTIY
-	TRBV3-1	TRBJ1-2	ASSASTRGNYGYT
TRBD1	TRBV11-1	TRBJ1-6	ASSPGQGGISYNSPLH